Sequencing of this T cell receptor (beta chain) was carried out in a study of T cells in Graves' hyperthyroidism and ophthalmopathy. Study outcomes and limitations: Blood shared most expanded thyroid clonotypes above 0.001.

Among the patients, aged 18 to 65, hyperthyroidism was newly diagnosed and had lasted under 2 months. Of note for this clonotype: Antigen specificity is unknown. The junction shows a germline mismatch at one end, possibly a read error.

Germline lookup yields CDR1 SGHRS and CDR2 YFSETQ. The CDR3 consists of 17 residues. RNA transcripts served as the template for amplifying TCR beta CDR3 regions. HTBI primers were employed in a first-round RT-PCR of the TCR CDR3. TCRdb re-called the multiplex PCR reads through MiXCR, storing one row per CDR3 protein. Among some 600,000 distinct CDR3 sequences listed, approximately 14% were seen once. The sequence was obtained from a woman under 40 with Graves' hyperthyroidism that later progressed to Graves' ophthalmopathy. The sequenced material came from blood. The V gene is TRBV5-1, the J gene TRBJ2-1; 9 bases are a match to TRBD1. The CDR3 bases are TGCGCCAGCAGCACTACAGGGGGCGCGGACTCCTACAATGAGCTGTTCTTC. Its protein product is CASSTTGGADSYNELFF.